Listed below are T cell receptor beta chains from one sample, sequenced in a study of technical replicates of blood from a few donors. The protocol was immunoSEQ multiplex PCR, while the TCRdb copy is restricted to in-frame clones and leaves out a portion. Among 85,000 to 100,000 clones, approximately 94% were seen once, and the ten largest hold 0.2% to 0.25%. The sample was T cells isolated from PBMCs. Source of these receptors: a human donor in good health. CDR3s include the opening cysteine and the closing phenylalanine or tryptophan. A D gene is named only where the DNA matches it firmly. Not all rows give a size; the values are once, few, many and, for expanded clones, a class.

CDR3aa | CDR3nt | v_gene | d_gene | abundance | j_gene
CASSLTTSVNYEQYF | TGTGCCAGCAGTCTCACAACTAGCGTGAACTACGAGCAGTACTTC | TRBV27 | TRBD2 | - | TRBJ2-7
CASSIRTGTGNTEAFF | TGTGCCAGTAGTATCCGGACCGGGACAGGGAACACTGAAGCTTTCTTT | TRBV19 | TRBD1 | - | TRBJ1-1
CASSQVLAGGETQYF | TGCGCCAGCAGCCAAGTTCTAGCGGGGGGAGAGACCCAGTACTTC | TRBV4-1 | TRBD2 | - | TRBJ2-5
CASSLGTGFTEAFF | TGTGCCAGCAGCTTAGGGACAGGGTTCACTGAAGCTTTCTTT | TRBV7-3 | TRBD1 | - | TRBJ1-1
CASSQLGQEPQHF | TGCGCCAGCAGCCAGTTGGGTCAGGAGCCCCAGCATTTT | TRBV4-1 | - | once | TRBJ1-5
CASSPPANLYHEQYF | TGTGCCAGCTCACCACCTGCGAACCTTTACCACGAGCAGTACTTC | TRBV18 | - | - | TRBJ2-7
CASSLGSGFIPGELFF | TGTGCCAGCAGTTTAGGGTCAGGATTTATTCCCGGGGAGCTGTTTTTT | TRBV28 | - | - | TRBJ2-2
CASSLTGGTEAFF | TGTGCCAGTAGTCTCACAGGGGGCACTGAAGCTTTCTTT | TRBV19 | TRBD1 | once | TRBJ1-1
CASSVNRGGSYEQYF | TGCGCCAGCAGCGTGAACAGGGGGGGGTCCTACGAGCAGTACTTC | TRBV5-1 | - | - | TRBJ2-7
CASSPGQGTFYEQYF | TGTGCCAGCTCACCCGGACAGGGTACCTTTTACGAGCAGTACTTC | TRBV18 | TRBD1 | - | TRBJ2-7
CASSSAGGGLTYQETQYF | TGTGCCAGCAGTAGCGCTGGGGGGGGACTAACCTACCAAGAGACCCAGTACTTC | TRBV28 | TRBD2 | - | TRBJ2-5
CASSPGPSGNTIYF | TGTGCCAGCAGCCCAGGGCCCTCTGGAAACACCATATATTTT | TRBV7-9 | - | - | TRBJ1-3
CASSQDWGRTSGNTIYF | TGCGCCAGCAGCCAAGATTGGGGCAGAACCTCTGGAAACACCATATATTTT | TRBV4-1 | - | - | TRBJ1-3
CASSIGGDTEAFF | TGTGCCAGTAGTATAGGGGGGGACACTGAAGCTTTCTTT | TRBV19 | - | - | TRBJ1-1
CASSLIGNQPQHF | TGTGCCAGCTCACTGATAGGCAATCAGCCCCAGCATTTT | TRBV18 | - | - | TRBJ1-5
CASSSTEYNTEAFF | TGTGCCAGCAGTTCGACAGAGTATAACACTGAAGCTTTCTTT | TRBV6-5 | - | once | TRBJ1-1